This T cell receptor beta chain was obtained from a study of molecular identifiers for immune sequencing clone quantification. CDR1 and CDR2 (germline): MDHEN, SYDVKM. The CDR3 covers 16 residues. With regard to this clonotype: One end of the junction fails to match germline, which may point to a read error.

Library preparation followed earlier protocols using designated TCR primers. MiXCR was run by TCRdb on the PCR reads, yielding one entry per CDR3 protein. The sample has approximately 100,000 distinct CDR3 sequences; 36% are singletons. This TCR came from a human donor in good health. Some libraries in this study had Jurkat cell RNA spiked in. This chain connects TRBV28 to TRBJ1-5, with D uncertain. Sequenced material: naive CD8+ T cells from blood, with Jurkat cell RNA spiked in. Subset specified: FACS-sorted CD8+CD4-CCR7+CD45RA+ naive T cells. This CDR3 reads CASNMGLGLSNQPRHF. In DNA form, the CDR3 reads TGTGCCAGCAATATGGGATTAGGGTTAAGCAATCAGCCCCGGCATTTT.